Listed here is a single TCR beta chain. Antigen: not known. The CDR3 has 15 amino acids. With 1 base removed from V and 7 bases from J, the gap between germline ends came to 14 bases. The germline gives CDR1 MGHRA, CDR2 YSYEKL. Alongside a J-beta primer mix, a sample-barcoded 5' primer served in a second PCR lasting roughly 7 to 12 cycles. Every cDNA was tagged by a template-switch adaptor with 12 random nucleotides. TCRdb passed the 5' RACE reads through MiXCR, listing each CDR3 protein once. The sample has about 1.4 million distinct CDR3 sequences, 55% to 75% seen once. The sample belongs to a study of blood T cells in healthy people across ages. Study-level findings and limits: Older individuals had lower TCR beta diversity per million T cells (the decline was roughly linear).

The extraction recovered at least 5 micrograms of total RNA per sample. The V call is TRBV4-1, the J call TRBJ2-4; D unclear. What was sequenced was blood. The TCR originated in a man aged 18 to 30 in good health. CDR3 nucleotide sequence: TGCGCCAGCAGCCAAGGTCCCTCCCAGGCGAACATTCAGTACTTC. This encodes CASSQGPSQANIQYF.